This T cell receptor (beta chain) was recorded in a study of identical twins. Study observations and caveats: Out-of-frame sharing of TCR alpha in monozygotic twins was underestimated by models. With beta out-of-frame sequences, excess sharing by twins was weaker.

In this sample, this clonotype turned up many times. Its antigen remains unknown. V dropped 3 bases and J dropped 10 bases, with 12 bases sitting between them. This CDR3 region has 13 residues. TCRdb re-called the 5' RACE reads through MiXCR, storing one row per CDR3 protein. The sample consists of 500,000 to 550,000 distinct CDR3 sequences, about 20% of them appearing once. The same specimen was also included in a second study, on T cells expressing NK-cell markers. From that second work: In a handful of donors, dominant clonotypes made up about 25-65% of CD3+CD56-NKG2C+ cells.

This clonotype was sampled from a young woman in good health. The sequencing sample was made of CD4+ T cells sorted from blood. J is TRBJ2-2 and V is TRBV12-3 or TRBV12-4; a possible D gene is TRBD1 (6 bases). CDR3 sequence (DNA): TGTGCCAGCAGTTTTTGGGGGCTGGAGGAGCTGTTTTTT. Protein sequence: CASSFWGLEELFF.